The source of this TCR beta chain is a study of Tregs in tolerant kidney transplant recipients. In the study overall: Related graft donors supplied nonmyeloablative bone marrow transplants, and mixed chimerism was transient. Study-wide results and caveats: Biological reproducibility was not directly addressed in this study.

The protocol was immunoSEQ multiplex PCR, while the TCRdb copy is restricted to in-frame clones and leaves out a portion. The sample consists of about 78,000 clones, approximately 90% of them appearing once. Points on this clone: Its antigen remains unknown.

Thawed PBMCs were FACS-sorted into unstimulated CD4+CD25+CD127- regulatory T cells, CD4+CD25- non-regulatory cells, CD4 and CD8 cells. Before regulatory T cell sorting, thawed PBMCs rested overnight at 37°C in roughly 200 IU/ml IL-2. In germline, CDR1 is MDHEN, CDR2 SYDVKM. Deletions cut 3 bases from V and 4 bases from J, with 15 bases between. The CDR3 loop spans 15 amino acids. This specimen was Tregs from blood, taken before the transplant. The receptor was derived from a human donor who received a combined kidney and bone marrow transplant. The chain combines TRBV28 with TRBJ1-2, with D possibly being TRBD1 (5 bases). The CDR3 spells CASSFWGVGVYGYTF. CDR3 coding DNA: TGTGCCAGCAGTTTTTGGGGGGTCGGGGTCTATGGCTACACCTTC.